The 12 T cell receptor beta chains below all came from one sample that was sequenced in a study of OX40 agonist ivuxolimab in advanced cancers. The library relied on the immunoSEQ multiplex PCR assay. TCRdb obtained this table from immuneACCESS and retained in-frame rearrangements with V and J assigned. These tables miss some clones; where compared with another copy, unresolved V genes account for less than half of the shortfall, and the remainder is unexplained. This sample is represented by fewer than 80,000 clones; around 85% of them were singletons. The ten largest clones add up to approximately 3.8% of the sample. Sample: CD4+ or CD8+ T cells sorted from blood, taken in a trial of the OX40 agonist ivuxolimab. Source of these receptors: an adult with an advanced solid tumor such as melanoma, head and neck, liver or kidney cancer.

The rearrangement uses TRBV2 and TRBJ2-2, with 11 bases lining up with TRBD2. This CDR3 spans 16 amino acids. The V segment lost 6 bases and the J segment 1 base; nucleotides outside the gene matches: 4. CDR1 and CDR2 (germline): SNHLY, FYNNEI. The CDR3 DNA reads as TGTGCCAGCAGCCAAACTAGCGGGAGGAACACCGGGGAGCTGTTTTTT. Translated: CASSQTSGRNTGELFF. Full variable domain (rest looked up from reference TRBV2 and TRBJ2-2): EPEVTQTPSHQVTQMGQEVILRCVPISNHLYFYWYRQILGQKVEFLVSFYNNEISEKSEIFDDQFSVERPDGSNFTLKIRSTKLEDSAMYFCASSQTSGRNTGELFFGEGSRLTVL.

The sample holds a few counts of this clone. This chain uses TRBV18 with TRBJ1-2; D is possibly TRBD1 (5 bases). The CDR3 is 15 residues long. The germline gives CDR1 KGHSH, CDR2 LQKENI. The V gene lost 5 bases and the J gene lost 4 bases, with 17 bases spanning the gap. CDR3 sequence: CASSSGGEGTYGYTF. As DNA, the CDR3 is TGTGCCAGCTCATCGGGAGGGGAGGGAACCTATGGCTACACCTTC.

The CDR3 loop is CASSFGLAGEEQFF. The CDR3 DNA reads TGTGCCAGCAGCTTCGGACTAGCGGGAGAGGAGCAGTTCTTC. The J gene is TRBJ2-1, the V gene TRBV5-6; the match to TRBD2 covers 13 bases. The germline V gene has CDR1 SGHDT and CDR2 YYEEEE. The CDR3 runs 14 residues. Trimming at V came to 2 bases and at J to 10 bases, leaving 3 bases not matched to a gene.

V usage is TRBV6-6 and J usage is TRBJ1-2; no reliable D call. CDR1 is MNHNY and CDR2 is SVGAGI in the germline V gene (reference sequence). Trimming left V 5 bases short and J 0 bases short, with 13 bases between. The CDR3 extends over 15 amino acids. CDR3 loop: CASSGPTKANYGYTF. The CDR3 DNA reads TGTGCCAGCAGTGGACCGACGAAAGCTAACTATGGCTACACCTTC.

For the CDR3, the DNA is TGTGCCAGCAGCTTAGTCGAAAACACTGAAGCTTTCTTT. The encoded protein is CASSLVENTEAFF. The chain employs TRBV11-2 and TRBJ1-1; D unresolved. The length of the CDR3 is 13 residues. Trimming took 1 base from V and 2 from J, leaving 5 bases between them. Germline V gene sequence: CDR1 SGHAT, CDR2 FQNNGV.

The chain joins TRBV6-6 to TRBJ1-1, with D possibly being TRBD1 (6 bases). Germline loops: CDR1 MNHNY, CDR2 SVGAGI (reference sequence). With 5 bases removed from V and 1 base from J, the gap between germline ends came to 17 bases. CDR3 length equals 16 residues. In DNA, the CDR3 is TGTGCCAGCAGTCGAAACCCAGGGGTCGGGAACACTGAAGCTTTCTTT. Its translation: CASSRNPGVGNTEAFF.

The V gene is TRBV7-6, the J gene TRBJ1-6; TRBD1 agrees at 8 bases. With V trimmed by 1 base and J by 8 bases, 7 bases remained unmatched. The CDR3 extends over 16 amino acids. Germline CDR1 reads SGHVS; CDR2 reads FNYEAQ. The chain's CDR3 is CASSLGHRGGYSPLHF. As DNA, the CDR3 is TGTGCCAGCAGCTTAGGACACAGGGGGGGATATTCACCCCTCCACTTT.

The V gene is TRBV9, the J gene TRBJ2-2; D is unclear. The germline V and J ends were trimmed by 0 bases and 6 bases, with 15 bases remaining between them. Germline loops: CDR1 SGDLS, CDR2 YYNGEE. The CDR3 extends over 16 amino acids. The CDR3 spells CASSVARPGSPGELFF. The DNA for the CDR3 is TGTGCCAGCAGCGTAGCCCGGCCCGGCAGCCCCGGGGAGCTGTTTTTT.

Only one count was recorded for this clone. V gene TRBV14 combines with J gene TRBJ2-5; 7 bases agree with TRBD2. The germline gives CDR1 SGHDN, CDR2 FVKESK. Trimming cost V 4 bases and J 3 bases; bases outside gene matches: 2. The length of the CDR3 is 13 residues. DNA of the CDR3: TGTGCCAGCAGCCCGGGACTAAAAGAGACCCAGTACTTC. Translating it yields CASSPGLKETQYF.

The V and J genes are TRBV30 and TRBJ2-7; TRBD1 might be the D (6 bases). There are 15 residues in the CDR3. The germline gives CDR1 GTSNPN, CDR2 SVGIG (reference sequence). Trimming removed 3 bases from V and 7 bases from J, with 22 bases in between. CDR3 sequence (DNA): TGTGCCTGGAGACAGCGCCCAGGGGTGACTGGAGAGCAGTACTTC. Residues: CAWRQRPGVTGEQYF.

This clone has a handful of counts. V is TRBV30 and J is TRBJ1-1, with TRBD1 matching over 10 bases. The CDR3 runs 13 residues. Germline CDR1 GTSNPN, CDR2 SVGIG (reference sequence). The V gene end was trimmed by 4 bases and the J gene end by 4 bases; junction bases not matched to a gene: 3. The CDR3 DNA reads TGTGCCTGGACCAGGACAGGGGGCACTGAAGCTTTCTTT. This gives the protein CAWTRTGGTEAFF.

CDR3 loop: CASSPGGRWGGYTF. In DNA, the CDR3 is TGTGCCAGCAGCCCCGGGGGGCGCTGGGGTGGCTACACCTTC. V usage is TRBV7-2 and J usage is TRBJ1-2; a weak D match, TRBD1 (6 bases). This CDR3 region has 14 residues. Trimming shortened V by 5 bases and J by 7 bases, and 17 bases separated the two germline ends. Germline-derived CDR1 and CDR2 are SGHTA and FQGNSA.